A single T cell receptor (beta chain) is shown here with its context. What it binds is not known. The germline gives CDR1 MDHEN, CDR2 SYDVKM. V lost 6 bases, J lost 8 bases, and 20 bases lay in between. The CDR3 has 15 amino acids. The data belong to a study of cytomegalovirus exposure and HLA in healthy donors. On the study more broadly: Genotyping showed around 80% of a few hundred donors falling in the Caucasian-associated ancestry cluster. Whole-study findings and limits: Among the sequence variants, a highly shared cluster was likely an artifact of sequencing. Cytomegalovirus-associated TCR beta chains were listed, numbering 150 to 200.

In the PCR, 60 Vbeta and 13 Jbeta primers were used. Profiling relied on immunoSEQ multiplex PCR, and the TCRdb table lists in-frame clones only, not all of them. The sample lists 75,000 to 95,000 clones, approximately 84% seen once, with around 6% in the top ten. The clonotype was recovered from a woman aged 18-35 years in good health and CMV-seropositive. The sequenced sample consisted of PBMCs. The V and J genes are TRBV28 and TRBJ2-1; D possibly corresponds to TRBD1 (6 bases). CDR3 region: CASSRGQWGVDEQFF. The CDR3 coding sequence is TGTGCCAGCAGCCGAGGACAGTGGGGCGTCGATGAGCAGTTCTTC.